The subject of this entry is one T cell receptor (beta chain). Sequencing was performed with immunoSEQ multiplex PCR; in TCRdb, only in-frame clones are kept and a portion is missing. The profile shows about 200,000 clones, around three quarters of them singletons. This sample is part of a study of blood T cell repertoires in COVID-19. Across the whole study: The cDNA or gDNA used as material had been derived from T cells, B-cell-depleted T cells, or PBMCs.

Germline CDR1 and CDR2: SGHNT and YYREEE (reference sequence). The trim removed 3 bases at V and 6 bases at J, leaving 12 bases unmatched. The CDR3 is made up of 16 amino acids. This receptor was identified in a woman between 65 and 79 years old with acute or convalescent COVID-19. The chain links TRBV5-4 to TRBJ2-1; 7 bases are a match to TRBD2. Sequencing was performed on peripheral blood. The CDR3 DNA is TGTGCCAGCAGCTCCTCTTGGGGGAGGGGTCTCAATGAGCAGTTCTTC. Residues: CASSSSWGRGLNEQFF. The full variable domain, with the rest looked up from reference TRBV5-4 and TRBJ2-1, is ETGVTQSPTHLIKTRGQQVTLRCSSQSGHNTVSWYQQALGQGPQFIFQYYREEENGRGNFPPRFSGLQFPNYSSELNVNALELDDSALYLCASSSSWGRGLNEQFFGPGTRLTVL.